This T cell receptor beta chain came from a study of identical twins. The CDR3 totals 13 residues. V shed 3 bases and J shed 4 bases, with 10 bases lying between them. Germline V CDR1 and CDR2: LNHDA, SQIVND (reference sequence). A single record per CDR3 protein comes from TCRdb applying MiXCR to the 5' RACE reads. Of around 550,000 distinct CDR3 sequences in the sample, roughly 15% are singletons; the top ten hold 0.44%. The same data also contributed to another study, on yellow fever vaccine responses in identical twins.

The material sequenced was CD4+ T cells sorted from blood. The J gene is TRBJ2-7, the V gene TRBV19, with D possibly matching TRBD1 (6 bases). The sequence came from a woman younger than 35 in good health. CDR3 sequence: CASSISQGYEQYF. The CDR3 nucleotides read TGTGCCAGTAGTATTTCTCAGGGGTACGAGCAGTACTTC.